The 14 T cell receptor beta chains listed next were all sequenced from one sample in a study of a mutant IDH1 vaccine in newly diagnosed glioma. These receptors' antigens are unknown. Profiling relied on immunoSEQ multiplex PCR, and the TCRdb table lists in-frame clones only, not all of them. The sample holds 20,000 to 25,000 clones, roughly 70% seen once. As to time point: week 11, during vaccination. Topical imiquimod was applied with each vaccine dose, which held 300 ug of mutant IDH1 20-mer peptide. The sample was peripheral blood mononuclear cells (PBMCs), taken from a glioma patient whose treatment included an IDH1 peptide vaccine. The receptors were sampled from a man aged 18 to 35 with glioma. Some clones in this sample may be carry-over from other donors' samples.

In its sample, this clone was seen a few times. V usage is TRBV27 and J usage is TRBJ1-1; D not certain. In germline, CDR1 is MNHEY, CDR2 SMNVEV (reference sequence). The CDR3 loop spans 13 amino acids. V dropped 5 bases and J dropped 3 bases, with 10 bases sitting between them. The CDR3 here is CASSPWDYTEAFF. The CDR3, as DNA: TGTGCCAGCAGTCCCTGGGATTACACTGAAGCTTTCTTT.

The chain joins TRBV27 to TRBJ1-1; TRBD1 aligns across 7 bases. The CDR3 has 17 residues. Germline lookup yields CDR1 MNHEY and CDR2 SMNVEV (reference sequence). Trimming took 3 bases from V and 0 from J; bases not matched to a gene: 10. The CDR3 coding sequence is TGTGCCAGCAGTTTTAGGGCAGGGGGTGCTCTGAACACTGAAGCTTTCTTT. It is translated as CASSFRAGGALNTEAFF.

The rearrangement joins TRBV28 to TRBJ2-3; TRBD1 matches at 11 bases. Germline V gives CDR1 MDHEN, CDR2 SYDVKM. V was pared by 6 bases and J by 5 bases, with 4 bases of the junction left unmatched. The CDR3 sequence is 14 residues long. This CDR3 is CASRPGQGGDTQYF. In nucleotides, the CDR3 is TGTGCCAGCAGACCGGGACAGGGGGGAGATACGCAGTATTTT.

DNA for the CDR3: TGTGCCAGTAGTATGACCAGGGACTCTCAGCCCCAGCATTTT. Translating it yields CASSMTRDSQPQHF. V usage is TRBV19 and J usage is TRBJ1-5, with D possibly TRBD1 on 5 matching bases. Germline values: CDR1 LNHDA, CDR2 SQIVND (reference sequence). The CDR3 consists of 14 residues. V dropped 3 bases and J dropped 6 bases, with 12 bases sitting between them.

The V gene is TRBV25-1, the J gene TRBJ2-7; the D is unclear. The CDR3 has 13 residues. V gave up 9 bases and J gave up 4 bases, with 16 bases separating them. Per the germline V gene, CDR1 is MGHDK and CDR2 is SYGVNS. The CDR3, as DNA: TGTGCCAGTTCAGGATCTTCTTTATACGAGCAGTACTTC. Translation gives CASSGSSLYEQYF.

This chain uses TRBV25-1 with TRBJ1-4; 10 bases match TRBD1. Germline CDR1 and CDR2: MGHDK and SYGVNS. The CDR3 has 17 amino acids. The V segment lost 2 bases and the J segment 2 bases; nucleotides outside the gene matches: 5. The CDR3 DNA follows: TGTGCCAGCAGTGAAGGGGACAGGGGTGTGACTAATGAAAAACTGTTTTTT. This codes for CASSEGDRGVTNEKLFF.

The J gene is TRBJ1-3, the V gene TRBV9; D may be TRBD1 (5 bases). The CDR3 sequence is 17 residues long. Trimming removed 3 bases at V and 1 base at J, with 17 bases between. Germline CDR1 reads SGDLS; CDR2 reads YYNGEE. CDR3 residues: CASSATPGRSSGNTIYF. The DNA of the CDR3 is TGTGCCAGCAGCGCAACCCCGGGACGGTCATCTGGAAACACCATATATTTT. Full variable domain (rest looked up from reference TRBV9 and TRBJ1-3): DSGVTQTPKHLITATGQRVTLRCSPRSGDLSVYWYQQSLDQGLQFLIQYYNGEERAKGNILERFSAQQFPDLHSELNLSSLELGDSALYFCASSATPGRSSGNTIYFGEGSWLTVV.

This chain links TRBV6-5 with TRBJ2-7, with TRBD1 matching 7 bases. Germline CDR1 is MNHEY and CDR2 is SVGAGI. Trimming removed 7 bases from V and 7 bases from J; junction bases left unmatched: 10. The CDR3 extends over 13 amino acids. The CDR3 spells CASKIKGAGEQYF. The CDR3 DNA is TGTGCCAGCAAAATAAAGGGGGCCGGGGAGCAGTACTTC.

V gene TRBV5-4 combines with J gene TRBJ2-1, with D unresolved. Germline CDR1 is SGHNT and CDR2 is YYREEE (reference sequence). This CDR3 comprises 12 residues. V was shortened by 6 bases and J by 10 bases, with 14 bases between the two germline ends. CDR3 protein: CASTLGVTEQFF. The CDR3 coding sequence is TGTGCCAGCACCCTCGGTGTGACAGAGCAGTTCTTC.

In regard to this clone: The junction and the germline gene differ at one end; a read error may be behind it. J is TRBJ1-2 and V is TRBV30, with D possibly matching TRBD1 (5 bases). This CDR3 has 13 amino acids. Germline CDR1 GTSNPN, CDR2 SVGIG (reference sequence). CDR3: CVWSEGAGDGYTF. CDR3 DNA sequence: TGTGTCTGGAGTGAAGGTGCGGGGGATGGCTACACCTTC.

The genes are TRBV27 and TRBJ2-7; D unclear. The germline V gene has CDR1 MNHEY and CDR2 SMNVEV (reference sequence). The CDR3 length is 13 residues. V shed 2 bases and J shed 3 bases, with 8 bases lying between them. The CDR3 sequence: CASSLNSFYEQYF. The CDR3 coding sequence is TGTGCCAGCAGTTTAAACAGTTTCTACGAGCAGTACTTC.

This chain connects TRBV5-1 to TRBJ2-7; 9 nucleotides align to TRBD1. J gave up 6 bases and V 5 bases, and 9 bases lay outside the gene matches. The CDR3 contains 14 residues. Germline CDR1 reads SGHRS; CDR2 reads YFSETQ. The CDR3, as DNA: TGCGCCAGCAGATCGGGACAGGGATTACGCGAGCAGTACTTC. Its translation is CASRSGQGLREQYF.

V is TRBV5-4 and J is TRBJ1-4, with D perhaps matching TRBD1 (5 bases). Germline loops: CDR1 SGHNT, CDR2 YYREEE (reference sequence). The V end lost 4 bases, the J end lost 4 bases, and 14 bases lay between the germline ends. CDR3 length: 15 amino acids. The CDR3 region is CASSRRGDLNEKLFF. The CDR3 DNA follows: TGTGCCAGCAGCCGCCGCGGGGACCTTAATGAAAAACTGTTTTTT.

The rearrangement uses TRBV29-1 and TRBJ2-1; the match to TRBD2 covers 13 bases. V gave up 6 bases and J gave up 5 bases; unmatched junction bases: 7. The germline CDR1 and CDR2 sequences are SQVTM and ANQGSEA. CDR3 length: 15 amino acids. CDR3 nucleotide sequence: TGCAGCGTCCCCGGGACTAGCGGGATGAACAATGAGCAGTTCTTC. It specifies CSVPGTSGMNNEQFF.